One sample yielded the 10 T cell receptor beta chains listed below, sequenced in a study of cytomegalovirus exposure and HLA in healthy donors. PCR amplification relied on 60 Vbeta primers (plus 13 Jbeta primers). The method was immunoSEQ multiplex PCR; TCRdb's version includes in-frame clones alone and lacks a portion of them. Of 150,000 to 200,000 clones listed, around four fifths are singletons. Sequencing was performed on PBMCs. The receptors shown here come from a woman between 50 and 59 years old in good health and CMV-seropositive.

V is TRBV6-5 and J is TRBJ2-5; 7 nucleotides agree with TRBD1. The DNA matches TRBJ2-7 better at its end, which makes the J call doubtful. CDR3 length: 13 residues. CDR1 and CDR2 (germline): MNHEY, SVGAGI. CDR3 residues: CASSRQGRNEQYF. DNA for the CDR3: TGTGCCAGCAGCCGACAGGGTAGGAACGAGCAGTACTTC.

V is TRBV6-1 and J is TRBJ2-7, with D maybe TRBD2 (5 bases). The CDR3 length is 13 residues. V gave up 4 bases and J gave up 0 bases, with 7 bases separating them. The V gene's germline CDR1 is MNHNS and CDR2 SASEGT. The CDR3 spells CASSVEASYEQYF. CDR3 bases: TGTGCCAGCAGTGTGGAGGCCTCCTACGAGCAGTACTTC.

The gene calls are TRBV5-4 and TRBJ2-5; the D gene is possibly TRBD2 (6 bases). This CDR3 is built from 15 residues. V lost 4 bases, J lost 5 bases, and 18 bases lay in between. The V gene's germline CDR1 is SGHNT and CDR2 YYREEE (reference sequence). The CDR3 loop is CASSGRDPSGETQYF. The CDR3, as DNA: TGTGCCAGCAGCGGGCGGGACCCTTCCGGGGAGACCCAGTACTTC.

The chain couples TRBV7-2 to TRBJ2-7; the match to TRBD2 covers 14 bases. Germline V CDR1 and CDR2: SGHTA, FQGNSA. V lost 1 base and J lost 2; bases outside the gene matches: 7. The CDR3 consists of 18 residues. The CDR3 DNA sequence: TGTGCCAGCAGCTTAGAACCGGGACTAGCGGGAGATGCCTACGAGCAGTACTTC. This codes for CASSLEPGLAGDAYEQYF.

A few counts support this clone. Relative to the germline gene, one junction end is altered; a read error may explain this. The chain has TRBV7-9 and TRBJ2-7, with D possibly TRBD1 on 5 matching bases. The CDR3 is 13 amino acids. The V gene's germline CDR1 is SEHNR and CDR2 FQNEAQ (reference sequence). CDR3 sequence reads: CSSSIDSSYEQYF. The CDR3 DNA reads TGTTCCAGCAGCATCGACAGCTCCTACGAGCAGTACTTC. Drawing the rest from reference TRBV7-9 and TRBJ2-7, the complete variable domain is DTGVSQNPRHKITKRGQNVTFRCDPISEHNRLYWYRQTLGQGPEFLTYFQNEAQLEKSRLLSDRFSAERPKGSFSTLEIQRTEQGDSAMYLCSSSIDSSYEQYFGPGTRLTVT.

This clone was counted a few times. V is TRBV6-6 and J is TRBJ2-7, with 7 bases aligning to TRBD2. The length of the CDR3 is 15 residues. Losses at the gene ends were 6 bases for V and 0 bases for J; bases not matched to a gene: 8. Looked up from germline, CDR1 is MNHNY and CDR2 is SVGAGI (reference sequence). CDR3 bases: TGTGCCAGCAGCCTCATGGGCGGGGGCTCCTACGAGCAGTACTTC. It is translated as CASSLMGGGSYEQYF.

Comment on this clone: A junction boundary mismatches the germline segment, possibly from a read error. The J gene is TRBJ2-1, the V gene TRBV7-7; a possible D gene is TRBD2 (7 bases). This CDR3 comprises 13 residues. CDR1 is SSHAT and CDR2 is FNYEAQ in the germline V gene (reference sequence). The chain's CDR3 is CASSLAGEGEQFF. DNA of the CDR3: TGTGCTAGCAGCTTAGCAGGGGAGGGTGAGCAGTTCTTC. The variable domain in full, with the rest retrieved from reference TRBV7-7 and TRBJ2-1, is GAGVSQSPRYKVTKRGQDVTLRCDPISSHATLYWYQQALGQGPEFLTYFNYEAQPDKSGLPSDRFSAERPEGSISTLTIQRTEQRDSAMYRCASSLAGEGEQFFGPGTRLTVL.

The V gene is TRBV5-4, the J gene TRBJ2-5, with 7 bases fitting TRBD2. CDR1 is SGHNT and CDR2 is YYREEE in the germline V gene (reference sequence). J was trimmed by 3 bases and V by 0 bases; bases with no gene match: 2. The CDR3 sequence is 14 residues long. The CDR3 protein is CASSLGGREETQYF. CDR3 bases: TGTGCCAGCAGCTTGGGAGGGAGGGAAGAGACCCAGTACTTC.

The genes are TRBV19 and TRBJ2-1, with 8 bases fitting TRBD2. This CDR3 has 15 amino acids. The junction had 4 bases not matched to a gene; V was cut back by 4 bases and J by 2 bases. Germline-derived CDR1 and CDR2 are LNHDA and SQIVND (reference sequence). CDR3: CASSTLAEPYNEQFF. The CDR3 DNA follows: TGTGCCAGTAGTACACTAGCGGAGCCCTACAATGAGCAGTTCTTC.

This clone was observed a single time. CDR3 nucleotide sequence: TGTGCCAGCTCACCACGGGGACAGGGGTGGAACACTGAAGCTTTCTTT. It encodes CASSPRGQGWNTEAFF. The chain is built from TRBV18 and TRBJ1-1, with TRBD1 identical over 10 bases. With V trimmed by 1 base and J by 1 base, 3 bases remained unmatched. Germline CDR1 is KGHSH and CDR2 is LQKENI. The CDR3 is 16 residues long.